This T cell receptor (beta chain) is drawn from a study of cytomegalovirus exposure and HLA in healthy donors. Study details: As released early, the data held around 80 million unique TCRs from HLA-typed donors.

Vbeta (60) and Jbeta (13) primers were used in the PCR. Profiling relied on immunoSEQ multiplex PCR, and the TCRdb table lists in-frame clones only, not all of them. The sample carries 220,000 or so clones, 75% to 90% recorded once. Notes on the study in general: Donors were assumed by presence/absence analyses to have roughly uniform sequencing depth.

This clone was counted a few times. Its antigen is not identified. The germline gives CDR1 SGHNT, CDR2 YYREEE (reference sequence). There are 18 residues in the CDR3. V lost 6 bases and J lost 0; bases outside the gene matches: 11. The specimen sequenced was PBMCs. This receptor was obtained from a woman between 40 and 50 years old in good health and CMV-seronegative. The chain combines TRBV5-4 with TRBJ2-7; TRBD2 matches at 14 bases. Here the CDR3 reads CASTRGAGTSGGSYEQYF. CDR3 coding DNA: TGTGCCAGCACTAGAGGAGCTGGGACTAGCGGGGGCTCCTACGAGCAGTACTTC.